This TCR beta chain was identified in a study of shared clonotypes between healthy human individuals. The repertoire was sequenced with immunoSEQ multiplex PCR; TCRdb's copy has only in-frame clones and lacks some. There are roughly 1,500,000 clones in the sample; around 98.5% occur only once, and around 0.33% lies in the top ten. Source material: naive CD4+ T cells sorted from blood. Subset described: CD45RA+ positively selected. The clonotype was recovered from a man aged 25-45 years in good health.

CDR3 residues: CASSRTSQETQYF. The CDR3 DNA is TGTGCCAGCAGTCGGACAAGCCAAGAGACCCAGTACTTC. The chain joins TRBV6-5 to TRBJ2-5; a possible D gene is TRBD1 (5 bases). Germline-derived CDR1 and CDR2 are MNHEY and SVGAGI. V lost 5 bases, J lost 1 base, and 8 bases lay in between. The CDR3 length is 13 residues.